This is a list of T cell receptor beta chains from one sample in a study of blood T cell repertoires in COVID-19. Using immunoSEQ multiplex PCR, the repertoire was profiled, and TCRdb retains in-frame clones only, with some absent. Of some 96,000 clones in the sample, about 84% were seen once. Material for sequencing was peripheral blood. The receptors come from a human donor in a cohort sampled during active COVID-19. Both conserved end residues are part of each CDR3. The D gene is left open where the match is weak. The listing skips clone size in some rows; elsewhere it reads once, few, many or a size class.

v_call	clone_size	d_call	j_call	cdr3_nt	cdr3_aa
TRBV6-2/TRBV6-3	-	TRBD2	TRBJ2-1	TGTGCCAGCAGTTACTCCGGGGGGTTTGAGCAGTTCTTC	CASSYSGGFEQFF
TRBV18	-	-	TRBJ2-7	TGTGCCAGCTCACCATACCAGGGAAGGATCTCCTACGAGCAGTACTTC	CASSPYQGRISYEQYF
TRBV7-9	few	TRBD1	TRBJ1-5	TGTGCCAGCAGCTTAGAAGGGACAGCGAAAAATCAGCCCCAGCATTTT	CASSLEGTAKNQPQHF
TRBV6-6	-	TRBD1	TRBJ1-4	TGTGCCAGCAGCCGGGACAGGGGGGAAAAACTGTTTTTT	CASSRDRGEKLFF
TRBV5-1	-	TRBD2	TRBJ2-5	TGCGCCAGCAGCCTGGGAAGCGGGACGGGAGAGACCCAGTACTTC	CASSLGSGTGETQYF
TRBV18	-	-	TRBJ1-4	TGTGCCAGCTCCACCAGAGCGGGGGGTAATGAAAAACTGTTTTTT	CASSTRAGGNEKLFF
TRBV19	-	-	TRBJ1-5	TGTGCCAGTAGTGGTGGGCGCGACAATCAGCCCCAGCATTTT	CASSGGRDNQPQHF
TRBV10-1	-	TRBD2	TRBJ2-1	TGCGCCAGCAGTACCGGACTAGCGGGATCTAATGAGCAGTTCTTC	CASSTGLAGSNEQFF
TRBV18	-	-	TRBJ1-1	TGTGCCAGCTCACCATCCCAGGGGCTTCGAACGACTGAAGCTTTCTTT	CASSPSQGLRTTEAFF
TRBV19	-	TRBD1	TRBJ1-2	TGTGCCAGTAGTAGGACAGGGGGGGACTATGGCTACACCTTC	CASSRTGGDYGYTF
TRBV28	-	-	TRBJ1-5	TGTGCCAGCAGTTTGGATGGGGCGGTGAGCAGGTCCCAGCATTTT	CASSLDGAVSRSQHF
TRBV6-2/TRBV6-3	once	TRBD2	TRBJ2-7	TGTGCCAGCAGCTTGGGACTAGCGGACTCCTACGAGCAGTACTTC	CASSLGLADSYEQYF
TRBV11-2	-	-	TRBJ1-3	TGTGCCAGCAGCCACAACCGTCCCATATATTTT	CASSHNRPIYF
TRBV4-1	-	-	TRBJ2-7	TGCGCCAGCAGCCAAGACCCCACCAGGGTTGGGATCTCCTACGAGCAGTACTTC	CASSQDPTRVGISYEQYF
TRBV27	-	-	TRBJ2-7	TGTGCCAGCAGTTTCCAGGGTGGCTACGAGCAGTACTTC	CASSFQGGYEQYF
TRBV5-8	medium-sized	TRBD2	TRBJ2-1	TGTGCCAGCAGCTCGGAAAAGCGGGGGGGGCTCTACAATGAGCAGTTCTTC	CASSSEKRGGLYNEQFF
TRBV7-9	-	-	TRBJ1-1	TGTGCCAGCAGCTTACGAGACAGACCAAACACTGAAGCTTTCTTT	CASSLRDRPNTEAFF
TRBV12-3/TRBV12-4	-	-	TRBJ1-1	TGTGCCAGCAGTAGGGGTAGACGGACTGAAGCTTTCTTT	CASSRGRRTEAFF
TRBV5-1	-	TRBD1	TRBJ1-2	TGCGCCAGCAGCCCGGAGGGGACAGGGGGCAGGGGCTACACCTTC	CASSPEGTGGRGYTF
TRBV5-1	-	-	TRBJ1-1	TGCGCCAGCAGCATCGGGAACACTGAAGCTTTCTTT	CASSIGNTEAFF
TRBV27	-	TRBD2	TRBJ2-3	TGTGCCAGCAGTTTTTATAGCGGGAGGGCCCTCGGGGCAGATACGCAGTATTTT	CASSFYSGRALGADTQYF
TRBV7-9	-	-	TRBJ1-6	TGTGCCAGCAGCCACTGGACAGAATATAATTCACCCCTCCACTTT	CASSHWTEYNSPLHF
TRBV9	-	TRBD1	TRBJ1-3	TGTGCCAGCAGCGTAGCCCCGACAGGGGATGGAAACACCATATATTTT	CASSVAPTGDGNTIYF
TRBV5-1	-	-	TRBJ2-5	TGCGCCAGCAGCTTGGCTGTAGTGAGGTACCAAGAGACCCAGTACTTC	CASSLAVVRYQETQYF
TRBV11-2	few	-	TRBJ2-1	TGTGCCAGCAGCTTAGTCTCAGGACAGATGTACAATGAGCAGTTCTTC	CASSLVSGQMYNEQFF
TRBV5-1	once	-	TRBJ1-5	TGCGCCAGCAGCTTGGAGGGGGTTGGCAATCAGCCCCAGCATTTT	CASSLEGVGNQPQHF
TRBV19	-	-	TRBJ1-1	TGTGCCAGTAGTATTACGGGGAGGGACACTGAAGCTTTCTTT	CASSITGRDTEAFF
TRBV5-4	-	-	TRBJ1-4	TGTGCCAGCAGCTCGAGGGCATATGGTGAAAAACTGTTTTTT	CASSSRAYGEKLFF
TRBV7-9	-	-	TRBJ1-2	TGTGCCAGCAGCTCCGGGTTTTATGGCTACACCTTC	CASSSGFYGYTF
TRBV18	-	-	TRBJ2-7	TGTGCCAGCTCACCACTCGGGGAAACTAAGGCCTACGAGCAGTACTTC	CASSPLGETKAYEQYF
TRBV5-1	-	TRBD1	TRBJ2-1	TGCGCCAGCAGCCTTGGGGACAGCGTTAATGAGCAGTTCTTC	CASSLGDSVNEQFF
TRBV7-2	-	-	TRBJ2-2	TGTGCCAGCAGCTCTAGTTTTCCCGCTCCCGGGGAGCTGTTTTTT	CASSSSFPAPGELFF
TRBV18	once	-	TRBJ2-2	TGTGCCAGCTCACCTGAACGGCAGGGGAACACCGGGGAGCTGTTTTTT	CASSPERQGNTGELFF
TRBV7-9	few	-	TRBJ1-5	TGTGCCAGCAGCTTGGCGGGGGAGAGCAATCAGCCCCAGCATTTT	CASSLAGESNQPQHF
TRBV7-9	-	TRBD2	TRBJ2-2	TGTGCCAGCAGCTTAGTGGTAGCGGGATCCACCGGGGAGCTGTTTTTT	CASSLVVAGSTGELFF
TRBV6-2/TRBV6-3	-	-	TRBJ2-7	TGTGCCAGCAGTTACATGACAGGCCGCGTTAGCGAGCAGTACTTC	CASSYMTGRVSEQYF
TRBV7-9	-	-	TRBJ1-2	TGTGCCAGCAGCTTAGCCGGGACATACTATGGCTACACCTTC	CASSLAGTYYGYTF
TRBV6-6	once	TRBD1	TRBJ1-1	TGTGCCAGCAGTTACACAGAGACAGGGGGCACTGAAGCTTTCTTT	CASSYTETGGTEAFF
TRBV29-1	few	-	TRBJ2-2	TGCAGCGTCGCGGACTACACCGGGGAGCTGTTTTTT	CSVADYTGELFF
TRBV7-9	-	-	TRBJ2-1	TGTGCCAGCAGCTTAGCGGGCGAGCAGTTCTTC	CASSLAGEQFF
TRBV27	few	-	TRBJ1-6	TGTGCCAGCAGGGGCACGGGAGGGGCCTCCTATAATTCACCCCTCCACTTT	CASRGTGGASYNSPLHF
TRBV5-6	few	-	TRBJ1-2	TGTGCCAGCAGCTTGGTTTCAGGGCATGGTGGCTACACCTTC	CASSLVSGHGGYTF
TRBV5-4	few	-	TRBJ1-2	TGTGCCAGCAGCTCCCGGGACACCGTTCTCTATGGCTACACCTTC	CASSSRDTVLYGYTF
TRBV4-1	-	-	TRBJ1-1	TGCGCCAGCAGCCAGTTTGGCGTTTGGGGCGACACTGAAGCTTTCTTT	CASSQFGVWGDTEAFF
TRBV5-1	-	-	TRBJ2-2	TGCGCCAGCAGCTCCACACCGGGAAGGACCGGGGAGCTGTTTTTT	CASSSTPGRTGELFF
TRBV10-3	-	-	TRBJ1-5	TGTGCCATTTCCAACCAGCACCCCCTCGGGGAAGGCAATCAGCCCCAGCATTTT	CAISNQHPLGEGNQPQHF
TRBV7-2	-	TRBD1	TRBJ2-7	TGTGCCAGCAGCTTGACCAGGGGGCCCCTCGAGCAGTACTTC	CASSLTRGPLEQYF
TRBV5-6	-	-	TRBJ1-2	TGTGCCAGCAGCTTGAGGGCCACGGTATCGGGGTACGTTGGCTACACCTTC	CASSLRATVSGYVGYTF
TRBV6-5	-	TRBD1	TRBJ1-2	TGTGCCAGCAGTTCAGACAGGGCTGGCTACACCTTC	CASSSDRAGYTF
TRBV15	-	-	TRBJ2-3	TGTGCCACCACCACAGCAGCAGGGGGGTTCACAGATACGCAGTATTTT	CATTTAAGGFTDTQYF
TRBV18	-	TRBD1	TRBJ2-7	TGTGCCAGCTCACCATCAGGGGGCGCGGTTTACGAGCAGTACTTC	CASSPSGGAVYEQYF
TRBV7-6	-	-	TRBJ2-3	TGTGCCAGCAGCTTGCGTGTGGATACGCAGTATTTT	CASSLRVDTQYF
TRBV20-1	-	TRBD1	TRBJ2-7	TGCAGTGCTAGTCGACAGGGGAACGAGCAGTACTTC	CSASRQGNEQYF
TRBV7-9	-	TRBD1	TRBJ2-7	TGTGCCAGCAGCTTGGGACAGAGCTCCTACGAGCAGTACTTC	CASSLGQSSYEQYF
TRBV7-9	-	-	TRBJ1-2	TGTGCCAGCAGCGTGACAGTTAATGGCTACACCTTC	CASSVTVNGYTF